This T cell receptor (beta chain) was captured in a study of cytomegalovirus exposure and HLA in healthy donors. Findings of the study overall: Reports showed the classifier diagnosing cytomegalovirus status with high specificity and sensitivity.

Worth noting for this clone: No antigen is known for it.

Primers for the PCR totalled 60 Vbeta and 13 Jbeta. TCRdb keeps only in-frame clones here, not all; method: immunoSEQ multiplex PCR. The sample has about 120,000 clones, less than 80% seen once. The sequence was collected from a man aged 40-50 years in good health and CMV-seropositive. Sequencing used PBMCs.

CDR3 region: CASENRGGGDEQFF. In DNA, the CDR3 is TGTGCCAGTGAGAACAGGGGTGGAGGCGATGAGCAGTTCTTC. This chain connects TRBV25-1 to TRBJ2-1, with 7 bases that match TRBD1. Per the germline V gene, CDR1 is MGHDK and CDR2 is SYGVNS. With V trimmed by 9 bases and J by 8 bases, 13 bases remained unmatched. The CDR3 extends over 14 amino acids.